This T cell receptor (beta chain) was found in a study of blood T cell repertoires in COVID-19. This table comes from immunoSEQ multiplex PCR, and its TCRdb copy is limited to in-frame clones, with some not included. The sample consists of roughly 200,000 clones, less than 90% of them appearing once. Looked up from germline, CDR1 is SGHVS and CDR2 is FQNEAQ. With V trimmed by 5 bases and J by 7 bases, 7 bases remained unmatched. CDR3 length: 15 residues. This clonotype was obtained from a woman aged 50 to 60 in a cohort exposed to, infected with or recovered from COVID-19 (not recorded which). This chain uses TRBV7-8 with TRBJ2-3; 12 bases are a match to TRBD2. What was sequenced was PBMCs or T cells enriched from blood (not recorded which). This CDR3 is CASSSGLAGFNTQYF. The CDR3 DNA follows: TGTGCCAGCAGCAGTGGACTAGCGGGGTTTAATACGCAGTATTTT.